Listed below are T cell receptor beta chains from one sample, sequenced in a study of blood T cell repertoires in COVID-19. Method: immunoSEQ multiplex PCR; TCRdb's copy keeps in-frame clones and lacks some. The repertoire holds about 70,000 clones, 90% to 95% seen once, with 2.5% to 3% in the top ten. The sequencing input was peripheral blood. These receptor sequences come from a man aged 45 to 65 with COVID-19, enrolled during active disease. CDR3s include the opening cysteine and the closing phenylalanine or tryptophan. The D gene is left open where the match is weak. Clone size appears in some rows only: once, few, many, or a class for an expanded clone.

clone size: once
V gene: TRBV29-1
D gene: .
J gene: TRBJ1-1
CDR3 protein: CSVEENMNTEAFF
CDR3 DNA: TGCAGCGTTGAGGAGAACATGAACACTGAAGCTTTCTTT

clone size: .
V gene: TRBV7-9
D gene: .
J gene: TRBJ1-2
CDR3 protein: CASSLGAYGYTF
CDR3 DNA: TGTGCCAGCAGCTTGGGAGCGTATGGCTACACCTTC

clone size: .
V gene: TRBV6-6
D gene: TRBD2
J gene: TRBJ2-7
CDR3 protein: CASTPQAGGPGEQYF
CDR3 DNA: TGTGCCAGCACCCCTCAGGCGGGAGGGCCAGGGGAGCAGTACTTC

clone size: .
V gene: TRBV19
D gene: .
J gene: TRBJ1-1
CDR3 protein: CASSIGGGVAEAFF
CDR3 DNA: TGTGCCAGTAGTATAGGAGGGGGTGTGGCTGAAGCTTTCTTT

clone size: .
V gene: TRBV6-5
D gene: .
J gene: TRBJ1-4
CDR3 protein: CASSYRGSNEKLFF
CDR3 DNA: TGTGCCAGCAGTTATAGGGGTTCTAATGAAAAACTGTTTTTT

clone size: .
V gene: TRBV10-3
D gene: TRBD2
J gene: TRBJ2-2
CDR3 protein: CAIAGAGGTGELFF
CDR3 DNA: TGTGCCATCGCGGGAGCAGGAGGGACCGGGGAGCTGTTTTTT

clone size: .
V gene: TRBV19
D gene: .
J gene: TRBJ2-7
CDR3 protein: CASSESGGAYEQYF
CDR3 DNA: TGTGCCAGTAGTGAATCCGGTGGTGCCTACGAGCAGTACTTC

clone size: once
V gene: TRBV10-2
D gene: TRBD2
J gene: TRBJ2-4
CDR3 protein: CASSESTSGSSGNIQYF
CDR3 DNA: TGCGCCAGCAGTGAATCGACTAGCGGGAGCTCGGGAAACATTCAGTACTTC

clone size: .
V gene: TRBV3-1/TRBV3-2
D gene: TRBD2
J gene: TRBJ2-5
CDR3 protein: CASSQGLAGGPETQYF
CDR3 DNA: TGTGCCAGCAGCCAAGGTCTAGCGGGAGGGCCGGAGACCCAGTACTTC

clone size: .
V gene: TRBV7-2
D gene: .
J gene: TRBJ1-1
CDR3 protein: CASSPSPTGMNTEAFF
CDR3 DNA: TGTGCCAGCAGCCCATCCCCGACAGGCATGAACACTGAAGCTTTCTTT

clone size: .
V gene: TRBV18
D gene: .
J gene: TRBJ1-1
CDR3 protein: CASSPVRDSEAFF
CDR3 DNA: TGTGCCAGCTCACCCGTAAGAGACTCTGAAGCTTTCTTT

clone size: .
V gene: TRBV5-6
D gene: TRBD1
J gene: TRBJ2-2
CDR3 protein: CASSSDRGWTGGELFF
CDR3 DNA: TGTGCCAGCAGCTCAGACAGGGGCTGGACAGGCGGGGAGCTGTTTTTT

clone size: .
V gene: TRBV7-6
D gene: TRBD2
J gene: TRBJ2-2
CDR3 protein: CASSTTSGNTGELFF
CDR3 DNA: TGTGCCAGCAGCACGACTAGCGGGAACACCGGGGAGCTGTTTTTT

clone size: .
V gene: TRBV19
D gene: .
J gene: TRBJ2-3
CDR3 protein: CASSITTTDTQYF
CDR3 DNA: TGTGCCAGTAGTATTACAACCACAGATACGCAGTATTTT

clone size: .
V gene: TRBV3-1/TRBV3-2
D gene: .
J gene: TRBJ1-2
CDR3 protein: CASSPTIQAMGYTF
CDR3 DNA: TGTGCCAGCAGCCCCACAATACAGGCCATGGGCTACACCTTC

clone size: .
V gene: TRBV7-9
D gene: .
J gene: TRBJ1-5
CDR3 protein: CASSLTGNNQPQHF
CDR3 DNA: TGTGCCAGCAGCTTGACCGGGAACAATCAGCCCCAGCATTTT

clone size: .
V gene: TRBV18
D gene: .
J gene: TRBJ2-1
CDR3 protein: CASSPGEGVYNEQFF
CDR3 DNA: TGTGCCAGCTCACCCGGAGAGGGCGTCTACAATGAGCAGTTCTTC

clone size: .
V gene: TRBV5-8
D gene: .
J gene: TRBJ1-2
CDR3 protein: CASSLPALEGYTF
CDR3 DNA: TGTGCCAGCAGCTTGCCTGCCTTGGAGGGCTACACCTTC

clone size: .
V gene: TRBV9
D gene: .
J gene: TRBJ1-3
CDR3 protein: CASSVGGFGNTIYF
CDR3 DNA: TGTGCCAGCAGCGTAGGGGGCTTCGGAAACACCATATATTTT

clone size: once
V gene: TRBV5-4
D gene: .
J gene: TRBJ1-1
CDR3 protein: CASSSDSTMNTEAFF
CDR3 DNA: TGTGCCAGCAGTTCGGACAGTACTATGAACACTGAAGCTTTCTTT

clone size: .
V gene: TRBV28
D gene: .
J gene: TRBJ1-2
CDR3 protein: CASSSSLAPYGYTF
CDR3 DNA: TGTGCCAGCAGTTCAAGTCTGGCCCCCTATGGCTACACCTTC

clone size: .
V gene: TRBV19
D gene: TRBD1
J gene: TRBJ1-4
CDR3 protein: CASSMEDRFNEKLFF
CDR3 DNA: TGTGCCAGTAGTATGGAGGACAGGTTTAATGAAAAACTGTTTTTT

clone size: .
V gene: TRBV6-5
D gene: TRBD1
J gene: TRBJ2-5
CDR3 protein: CASSYSKGQQETQYF
CDR3 DNA: TGTGCCAGCAGTTACAGCAAGGGACAGCAAGAGACCCAGTACTTC

clone size: .
V gene: TRBV3-1/TRBV3-2
D gene: TRBD2
J gene: TRBJ2-1
CDR3 protein: CASSEAGALYNEQFF
CDR3 DNA: TGTGCCAGCAGTGAAGCGGGAGCCCTCTACAATGAGCAGTTCTTC

clone size: .
V gene: TRBV25-1
D gene: .
J gene: TRBJ2-1
CDR3 protein: CASSEYGKGGTYNEQFF
CDR3 DNA: TGTGCCAGCAGTGAATATGGGAAGGGAGGAACCTACAATGAGCAGTTCTTC